Here is one TCR beta chain with its context. The sample comes from a study of T cell changes during pregnancy in multiple sclerosis. This CDR3 spans 14 amino acids. Trimming stripped 4 bases from V and 1 base from J, with 7 bases between. Germline values: CDR1 SGHNT, CDR2 YENEEA. Profiled with immunoSEQ multiplex PCR; TCRdb holds only in-frame clones, not every one. The repertoire has about 69,000 clones, more than 85% of them found once; the top ten carry under 0.35%. The material was CD4+ T cells from peripheral blood mononuclear cells, obtained in the third trimester of pregnancy. The chain uses TRBV11-3 and TRBJ2-2; D may be TRBD2 (6 bases). The receptor's source is a female donor in good health, enrolled as a control in a pregnancy study. The CDR3 loop reads CASSSTRNTGELFF. The DNA of the CDR3 is TGTGCCAGCAGCTCGACTAGGAACACCGGGGAGCTGTTTTTT.